The 8 T cell receptor beta chains below all came from one sample that was sequenced in a study of T cell responses to AZD1222 COVID-19 vaccine. Using immunoSEQ multiplex PCR, the repertoire was profiled, and TCRdb retains in-frame clones only, with some absent. This sample has 150,000 or so clones, with just over 90% found just once. This specimen was peripheral blood, taken 28 days after the second AZD1222 dose. The origin of the receptors is an adult who received the AZD1222 COVID-19 vaccine.

The chain combines TRBV28 with TRBJ1-5; 7 bases agree with TRBD1. The V gene's germline CDR1 is MDHEN and CDR2 SYDVKM. This CDR3 is 18 amino acids long. The J segment lost 1 base and the V segment lost 7 bases, leaving 16 bases of the junction unmatched. CDR3 DNA: TGTGCCAGCACCTCAAATTCTCTAGGGGGCACAAGCAATCAGCCCCAGCATTTT. Translating it yields CASTSNSLGGTSNQPQHF.

The rearrangement joins TRBV28 to TRBJ1-2; D uncertain. The germline V gene encodes CDR1 MDHEN and CDR2 SYDVKM. Trimming cost V 4 bases and J 6 bases, with 15 bases left between them. The length of the CDR3 is 14 residues. The CDR3 protein is CASSSPPHANGYTF. CDR3 coding DNA: TGTGCCAGCAGTTCCCCACCCCATGCAAATGGCTACACCTTC.

The chain recombines TRBV18 with TRBJ2-5; no clear D gene. CDR3 size: 13 residues. Trimming shortened V by 9 bases and J by 5 bases, and 16 bases separated the two germline ends. Per germline, CDR1 KGHSH and CDR2 LQKENI. The CDR3 is CASHSGSGETQYF. The DNA for the CDR3 is TGTGCCAGTCATTCAGGAAGTGGGGAGACCCAGTACTTC. The entire variable domain, with the rest obtained from reference TRBV18 and TRBJ2-5, is as follows: NAGVMQNPRHLVRRRGQEARLRCSPMKGHSHVYWYRQLPEEGLKFMVYLQKENIIDESGMPKERFSAEFPKEGPSILRIQQVVRGDSAAYFCASHSGSGETQYFGPGTRLLVL.

The chain recombines TRBV29-1 with TRBJ1-2; D remains unclear. Germline V lookup: CDR1 SQVTM, CDR2 ANQGSEA. V lost 3 bases and J 3 bases, leaving 17 bases between the germline ends. This CDR3 spans 15 amino acids. As DNA, the CDR3 is TGCAGCGTTGATTTGTCTTTAACAGCAGACTATGGCTACACCTTC. Translation: CSVDLSLTADYGYTF.

The genes are TRBV5-1 and TRBJ1-2; no clear D. This CDR3 has 15 amino acids. The V end was cut by 0 bases, the J end by 3 bases, with 12 bases between. Germline V gene lookup returns CDR1 SGHRS and CDR2 YFSETQ. The CDR3 sequence: CASSLGGFGDYGYTF. The CDR3 nucleotides are TGCGCCAGCAGCTTGGGCGGCTTTGGGGACTATGGCTACACCTTC.

The genes are TRBV9 and TRBJ1-1; 8 positions agree with TRBD1. Germline V CDR1 and CDR2: SGDLS, YYNGEE. This CDR3 has 15 residues. J was trimmed by 3 bases and V by 4 bases; bases with no gene match: 8. CDR3 sequence reads: CASSSTDRGYTEAFF. CDR3 sequence (DNA): TGTGCCAGCAGCTCCACTGACAGGGGATACACTGAAGCTTTCTTT.

V is TRBV4-2 and J is TRBJ2-2; D call uncertain. V was clipped by 8 bases and J by 1 base, with 8 bases between them. CDR3 length: 13 amino acids. Germline V gene lookup returns CDR1 LGHNA and CDR2 YNFKEQ. CDR3 coding DNA: TGTGCCAGCGGAGAAGTGAACACCGGGGAGCTGTTTTTT. It is translated as CASGEVNTGELFF.

V usage is TRBV7-2 and J usage is TRBJ1-1; D might be TRBD1 (5 bases). The germline CDR1 and CDR2 sequences are SGHTA and FQGNSA. This CDR3 is built from 16 residues. The V end was cut by 4 bases, the J end by 3 bases, with 18 bases between. CDR3 region: CASSSLTETGDTEAFF. The CDR3 coding sequence is TGTGCCAGCAGCTCGCTGACAGAAACTGGTGACACTGAAGCTTTCTTT.